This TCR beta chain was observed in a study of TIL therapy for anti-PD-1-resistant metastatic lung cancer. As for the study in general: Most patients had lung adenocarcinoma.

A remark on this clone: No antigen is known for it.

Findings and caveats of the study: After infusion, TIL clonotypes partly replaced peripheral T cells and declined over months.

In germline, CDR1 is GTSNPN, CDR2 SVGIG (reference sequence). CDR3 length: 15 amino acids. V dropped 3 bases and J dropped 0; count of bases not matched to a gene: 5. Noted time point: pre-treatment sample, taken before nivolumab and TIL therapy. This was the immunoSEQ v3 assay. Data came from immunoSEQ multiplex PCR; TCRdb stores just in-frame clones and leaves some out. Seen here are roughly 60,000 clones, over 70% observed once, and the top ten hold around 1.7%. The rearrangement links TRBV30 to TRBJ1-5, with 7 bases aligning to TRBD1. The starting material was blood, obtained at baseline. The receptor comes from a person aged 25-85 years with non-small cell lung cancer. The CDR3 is CAWRGQTYSNQPQHF. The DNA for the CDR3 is TGTGCCTGGAGGGGACAGACATATAGCAATCAGCCCCAGCATTTT.